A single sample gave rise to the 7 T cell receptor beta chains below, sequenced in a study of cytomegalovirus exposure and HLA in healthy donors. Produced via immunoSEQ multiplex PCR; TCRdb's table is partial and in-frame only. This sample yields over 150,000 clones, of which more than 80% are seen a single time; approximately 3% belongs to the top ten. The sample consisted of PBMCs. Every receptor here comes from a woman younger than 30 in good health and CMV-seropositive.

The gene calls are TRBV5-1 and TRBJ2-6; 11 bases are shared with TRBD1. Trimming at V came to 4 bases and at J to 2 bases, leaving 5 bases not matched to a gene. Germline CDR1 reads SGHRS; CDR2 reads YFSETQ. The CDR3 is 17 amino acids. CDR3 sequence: CASSLDRGRPGANVLTF. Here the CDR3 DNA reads TGCGCCAGCAGCCTGGACAGGGGGCGGCCTGGGGCCAACGTCCTGACTTTC.

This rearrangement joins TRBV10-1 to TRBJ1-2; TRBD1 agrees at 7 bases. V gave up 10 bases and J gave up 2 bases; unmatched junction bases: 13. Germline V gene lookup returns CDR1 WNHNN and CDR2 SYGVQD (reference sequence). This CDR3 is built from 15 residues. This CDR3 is CATSSIRGLNYGYTF. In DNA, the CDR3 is TGCGCCACCTCTTCAATAAGGGGGCTCAACTATGGCTACACCTTC.

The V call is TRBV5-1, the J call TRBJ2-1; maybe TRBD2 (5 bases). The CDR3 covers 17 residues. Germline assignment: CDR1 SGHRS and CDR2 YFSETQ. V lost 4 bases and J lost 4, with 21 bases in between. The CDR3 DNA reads TGCGCCAGCAGCCTAAATGCCCAAACTAGATCTTACAATGAGCAGTTCTTC. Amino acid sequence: CASSLNAQTRSYNEQFF.

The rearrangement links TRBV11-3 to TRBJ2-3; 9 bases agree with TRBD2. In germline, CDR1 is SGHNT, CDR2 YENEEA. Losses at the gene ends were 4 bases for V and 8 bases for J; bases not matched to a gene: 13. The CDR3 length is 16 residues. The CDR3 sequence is CASSSERAGGRGTQYF. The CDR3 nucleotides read TGTGCCAGCAGCTCCGAAAGAGCGGGGGGACGGGGTACGCAGTATTTT.

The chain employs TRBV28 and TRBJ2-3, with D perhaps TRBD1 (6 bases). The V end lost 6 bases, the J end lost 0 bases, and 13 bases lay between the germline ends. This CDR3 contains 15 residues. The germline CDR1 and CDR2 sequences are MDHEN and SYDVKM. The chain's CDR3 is CASRLQGISTDTQYF. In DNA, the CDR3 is TGTGCCAGCAGACTACAGGGCATAAGCACAGATACGCAGTATTTT.

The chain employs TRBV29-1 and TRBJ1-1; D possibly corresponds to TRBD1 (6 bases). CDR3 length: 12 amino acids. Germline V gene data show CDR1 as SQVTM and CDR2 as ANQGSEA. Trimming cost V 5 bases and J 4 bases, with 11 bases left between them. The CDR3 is CSVNRAGTEAFF. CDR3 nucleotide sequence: TGCAGCGTTAACAGGGCGGGCACTGAAGCTTTCTTT.

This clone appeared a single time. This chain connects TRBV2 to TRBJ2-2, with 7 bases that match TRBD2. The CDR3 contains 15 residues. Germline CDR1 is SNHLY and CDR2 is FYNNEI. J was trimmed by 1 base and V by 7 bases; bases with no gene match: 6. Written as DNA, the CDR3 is TGTGCCAGCAAACGTGAGCGGGAGAACACCGGGGAGCTGTTTTTT. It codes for CASKRERENTGELFF. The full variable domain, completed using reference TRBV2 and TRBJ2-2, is EPEVTQTPSHQVTQMGQEVILRCVPISNHLYFYWYRQILGQKVEFLVSFYNNEISEKSEIFDDQFSVERPDGSNFTLKIRSTKLEDSAMYFCASKRERENTGELFFGEGSRLTVL.